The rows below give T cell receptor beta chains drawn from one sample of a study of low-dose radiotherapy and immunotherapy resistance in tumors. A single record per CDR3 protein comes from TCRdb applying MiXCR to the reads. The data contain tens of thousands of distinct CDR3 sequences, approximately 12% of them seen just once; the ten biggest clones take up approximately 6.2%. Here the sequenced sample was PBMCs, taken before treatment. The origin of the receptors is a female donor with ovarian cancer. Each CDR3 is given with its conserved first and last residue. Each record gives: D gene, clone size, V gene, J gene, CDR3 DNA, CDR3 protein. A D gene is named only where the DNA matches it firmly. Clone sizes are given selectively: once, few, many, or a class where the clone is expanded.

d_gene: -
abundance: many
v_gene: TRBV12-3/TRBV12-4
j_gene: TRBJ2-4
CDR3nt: TGTGCCAGCAGTTTTGATGGGTTAGCCAAAAACATTCAGTACTTC
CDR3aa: CASSFDGLAKNIQYF

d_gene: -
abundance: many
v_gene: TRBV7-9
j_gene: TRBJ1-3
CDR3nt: TGTGCCAGCAGCCTCGCCTCTGGAAACACCATATATTTT
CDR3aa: CASSLASGNTIYF

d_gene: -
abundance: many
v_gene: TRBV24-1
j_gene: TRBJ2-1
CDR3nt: TGTGCCACCAGTGATTTAGGGGACAATGAGCAGTTCTTC
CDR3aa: CATSDLGDNEQFF

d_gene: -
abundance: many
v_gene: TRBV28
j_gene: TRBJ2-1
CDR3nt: TGTGCCAGCAGTTTAGTAGCGCCAGGAGAGCAGTTCTTC
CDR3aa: CASSLVAPGEQFF

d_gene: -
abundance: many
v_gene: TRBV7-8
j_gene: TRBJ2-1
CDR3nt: TGTGCCAGCAGCATTGGACCAAGCCGGCCTAACAATGAGCAGTTCTTC
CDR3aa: CASSIGPSRPNNEQFF

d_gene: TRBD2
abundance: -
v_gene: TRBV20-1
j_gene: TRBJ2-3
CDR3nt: TGCAGTGCAACACCGGGACTAGCGGGGGGCACAGATACGCAGTATTTT
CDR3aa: CSATPGLAGGTDTQYF

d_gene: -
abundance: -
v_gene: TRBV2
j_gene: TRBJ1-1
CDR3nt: TGTGCCAGCAGACCTCCGGGGGAAGCTTTCTTT
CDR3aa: CASRPPGEAFF

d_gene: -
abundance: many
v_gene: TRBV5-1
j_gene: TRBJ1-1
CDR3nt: TGCGCCAGCAGCTTGGAGGGGACGGGAACTGAAGCTTTCTTT
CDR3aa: CASSLEGTGTEAFF

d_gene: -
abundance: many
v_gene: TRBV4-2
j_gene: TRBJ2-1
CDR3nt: TGTGCCAGCAGTCGCATAGGGGGCAATGAGCAGTTCTTC
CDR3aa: CASSRIGGNEQFF

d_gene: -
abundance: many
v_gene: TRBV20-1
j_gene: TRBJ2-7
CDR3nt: TGCAGTGCGATCCCAGGGAGCTCCTACGAGCAGTACTTC
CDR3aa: CSAIPGSSYEQYF

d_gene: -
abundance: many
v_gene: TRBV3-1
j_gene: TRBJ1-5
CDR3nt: TGTGCCAGCAGCCAGGACCATCAGCCCCAGCATTTT
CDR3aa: CASSQDHQPQHF

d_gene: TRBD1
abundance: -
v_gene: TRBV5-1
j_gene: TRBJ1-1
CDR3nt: TGCGCCAGCAGCCAACGGACAGGGGGCAACACTGAAGCTTTCTTT
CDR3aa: CASSQRTGGNTEAFF

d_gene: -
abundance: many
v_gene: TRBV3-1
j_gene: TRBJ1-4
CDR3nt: TGTGCCAGCAGCCCAACGGGAGGAAAACTGTTTTTT
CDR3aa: CASSPTGGKLFF

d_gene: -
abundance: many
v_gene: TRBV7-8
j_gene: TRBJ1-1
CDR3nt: TGTGCCAGCAGCTCATCTTGGACGGGGAACACTGAAGCTTTCTTT
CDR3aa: CASSSSWTGNTEAFF

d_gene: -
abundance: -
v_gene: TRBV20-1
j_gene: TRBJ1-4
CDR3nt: TGCAGTGCGGAGCGGCGGGGGGAAAAACTGTTTTTT
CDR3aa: CSAERRGEKLFF

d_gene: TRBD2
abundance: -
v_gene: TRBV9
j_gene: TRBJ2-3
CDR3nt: TGTGCCAGCAGCGTAGGGAGGACTAGCCGGCGGACAGATACGCAGTATTTT
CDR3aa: CASSVGRTSRRTDTQYF

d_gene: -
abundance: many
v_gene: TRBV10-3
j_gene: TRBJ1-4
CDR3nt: TGTGCCATCAGCGAGGGGCCCAAGGGAACTAATGAAAAACTGTTTTTT
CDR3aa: CAISEGPKGTNEKLFF

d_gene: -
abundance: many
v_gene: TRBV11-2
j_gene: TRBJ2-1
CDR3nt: TGTGCCAGCAGCGGACTCGCTACCTCCTACAATGAGCAGTTCTTC
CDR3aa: CASSGLATSYNEQFF

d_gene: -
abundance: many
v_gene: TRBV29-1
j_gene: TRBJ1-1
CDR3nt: TGCAGCGTTGAACGCGCTGAAGCTTTCTTT
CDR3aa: CSVERAEAFF

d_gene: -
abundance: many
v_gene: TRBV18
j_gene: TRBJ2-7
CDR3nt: TGTGCCAGCTCACGACAGGACTCCTACGAGCAGTACTTC
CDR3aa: CASSRQDSYEQYF

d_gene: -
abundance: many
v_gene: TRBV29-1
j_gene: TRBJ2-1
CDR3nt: TGCAGCGCCCCGGGACCCCTTGGCAATGAGCAGTTCTTC
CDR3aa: CSAPGPLGNEQFF

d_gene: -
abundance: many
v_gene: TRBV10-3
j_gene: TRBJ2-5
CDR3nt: TGTGCCATCAGTTTCACGGGCCGGGAGACCCAGTACTTC
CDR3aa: CAISFTGRETQYF

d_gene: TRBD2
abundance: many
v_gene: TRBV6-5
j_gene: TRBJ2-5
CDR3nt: TGTGCCAGCAGCCCGGGACTAGCGGGGGTAGAGACCCAGTACTTC
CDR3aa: CASSPGLAGVETQYF

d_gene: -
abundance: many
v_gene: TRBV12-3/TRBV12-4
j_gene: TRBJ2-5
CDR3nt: TGTGCCAGCAGTTTCGAGGGAGGCTCTCAAGAGACCCAGTACTTC
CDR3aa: CASSFEGGSQETQYF

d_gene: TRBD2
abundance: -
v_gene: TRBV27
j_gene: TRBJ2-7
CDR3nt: TGTGCCAGCAGTTTGGGACTAGCGCTATCCTACGAGCAGTACTTC
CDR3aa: CASSLGLALSYEQYF

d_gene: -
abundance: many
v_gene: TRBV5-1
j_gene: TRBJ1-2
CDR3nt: TGCGCCAGCAGCGAAAGTAGTAACTATGGCTACACCTTC
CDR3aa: CASSESSNYGYTF

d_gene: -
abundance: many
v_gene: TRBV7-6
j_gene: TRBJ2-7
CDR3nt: TGTGCCAGCAGCCCCTTGACAGCCTCCTACGAGCAGTACTTC
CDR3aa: CASSPLTASYEQYF

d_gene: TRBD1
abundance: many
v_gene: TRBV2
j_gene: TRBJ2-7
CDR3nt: TGTGCCAGCAGTGACGGGACAGGACCCGAGCAGTACTTC
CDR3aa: CASSDGTGPEQYF

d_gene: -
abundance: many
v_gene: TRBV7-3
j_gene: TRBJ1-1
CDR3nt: TGTGCCAGCAGCTCCGCCGAAGGAACTGAAGCTTTCTTT
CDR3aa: CASSSAEGTEAFF

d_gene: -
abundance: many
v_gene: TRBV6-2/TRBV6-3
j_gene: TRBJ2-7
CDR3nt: TGTGCCAGCAGTTGGGACTCCTACGAGCAGTACTTC
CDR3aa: CASSWDSYEQYF

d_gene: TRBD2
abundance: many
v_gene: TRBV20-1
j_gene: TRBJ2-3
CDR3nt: TGCAGTGCTAGCTGGGTAGCGGGGGTTAGCACAGATACGCAGTATTTT
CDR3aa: CSASWVAGVSTDTQYF

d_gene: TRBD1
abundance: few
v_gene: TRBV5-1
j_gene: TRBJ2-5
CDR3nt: TGCGCCAGCAGCTACGGACAGGGGGAGACCCAGTACTTC
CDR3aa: CASSYGQGETQYF

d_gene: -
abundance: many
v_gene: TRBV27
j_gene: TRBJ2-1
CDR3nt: TGTGCCAGCAGTTTAGTTGGGGGCGTATACAATGAGCAGTTCTTC
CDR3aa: CASSLVGGVYNEQFF

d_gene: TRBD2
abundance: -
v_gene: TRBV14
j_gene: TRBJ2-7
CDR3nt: TGTGCCAGCAGCCAAGATCTGGCGGGGGGACTCCATAACTACGAGCAGTACTTC
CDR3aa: CASSQDLAGGLHNYEQYF

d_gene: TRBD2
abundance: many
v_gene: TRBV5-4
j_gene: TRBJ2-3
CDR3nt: TGTGCCAGCAGCTTGGATCCAGCGGGGGGCCAAGATACGCAGTATTTT
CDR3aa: CASSLDPAGGQDTQYF

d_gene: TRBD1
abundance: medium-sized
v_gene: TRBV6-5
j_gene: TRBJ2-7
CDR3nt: TGTGCCAGCAGGACAAGGGACAGGGGCTCCTACGAGCAGTACTTC
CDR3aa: CASRTRDRGSYEQYF

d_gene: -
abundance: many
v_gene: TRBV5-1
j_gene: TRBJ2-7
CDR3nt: TGCGCCAGCAGCATCGACGGAAAGAGCTCCTACGAGCAGTACTTC
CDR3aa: CASSIDGKSSYEQYF

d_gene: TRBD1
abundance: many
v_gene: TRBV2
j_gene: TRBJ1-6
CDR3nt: TGTGCCAGCAGTGACCCCGTGGGGACAGGGGACTCACCCCTCCACTTT
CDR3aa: CASSDPVGTGDSPLHF

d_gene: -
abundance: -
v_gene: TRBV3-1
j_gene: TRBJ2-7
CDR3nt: TGTGCCAGCAGCCAAGATGCGGGCGGGGGCCACTACGAGCAGTACTTC
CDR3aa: CASSQDAGGGHYEQYF

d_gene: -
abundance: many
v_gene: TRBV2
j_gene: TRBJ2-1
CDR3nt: TGTGCCAGCAGTTACACAGACAATGAGCAGTTCTTC
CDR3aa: CASSYTDNEQFF

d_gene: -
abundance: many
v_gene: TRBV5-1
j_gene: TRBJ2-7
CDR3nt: TGCGCCAGCTCCGAAGGCTCCTCCTACGAGCAGTACTTC
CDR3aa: CASSEGSSYEQYF

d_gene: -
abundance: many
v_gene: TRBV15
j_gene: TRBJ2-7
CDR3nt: TGTGCCACCAGCAGAGACAGGGGTGGGACCTACGAGCAGTACTTC
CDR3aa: CATSRDRGGTYEQYF

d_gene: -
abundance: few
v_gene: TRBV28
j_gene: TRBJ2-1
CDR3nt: TGTGCCAGCAGTTTATTCGGGGGTTACAATGAGCAGTTCTTC
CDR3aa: CASSLFGGYNEQFF

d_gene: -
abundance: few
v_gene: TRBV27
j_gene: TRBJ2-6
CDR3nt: TGTGCCAGCAGTGAGGGATCCTTTGGGGCCAACGTCCTGACTTTC
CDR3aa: CASSEGSFGANVLTF

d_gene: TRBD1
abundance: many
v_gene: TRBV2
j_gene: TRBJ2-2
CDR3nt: TGTGCCAGCAGAGCGACAGGGACGAACACCGGGGAGCTGTTTTTT
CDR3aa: CASRATGTNTGELFF

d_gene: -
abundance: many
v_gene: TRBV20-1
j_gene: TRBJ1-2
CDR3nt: TGCAGTGCTAGGTGGGGGGATGGCTACACCTTC
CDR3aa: CSARWGDGYTF

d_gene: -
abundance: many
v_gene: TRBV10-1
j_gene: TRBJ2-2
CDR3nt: TGCGCCAGCAGTGGGACCGGGGAGCTGTTTTTT
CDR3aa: CASSGTGELFF

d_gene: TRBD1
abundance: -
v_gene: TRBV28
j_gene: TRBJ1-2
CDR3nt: TGTGCCAGCAGTGTGACAGGGGCTGGCTACACCTTC
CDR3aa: CASSVTGAGYTF